The clone carrying this TCR beta chain was observed at least ten times. Its specificity is not known. This may be a read error, as it is one base from a much larger clone. The data are from a study of T cells after yellow fever vaccination. Study-level findings and limits: The presence of abundant clonotypes contaminating from the bulk population was possible in FACS-sorted repertoires. Booster samples showed a return of most primary-vaccination clones (roughly 96% CD4, approximately 88% CD8).

V was shortened by 7 bases and J by 0 bases, with 5 bases between the two germline ends. This CDR3 spans 12 amino acids. TCRdb re-derived calls from the 5' RACE reads in MiXCR, one entry per CDR3 protein. The table lists 500,000 to 650,000 distinct CDR3 sequences, roughly 14% of them singletons, with over 12% in the top ten. The genes are TRBV12-3 or TRBV12-4 and TRBJ2-3, with D unresolved. This clonotype was sampled from a man aged 25-45 years who received the YFV17D yellow fever vaccine. The sequences come from PBMCs, collected on the day of the yellow fever booster vaccination. CDR3 in amino acids: CASNPSTDTQYF. CDR3 DNA: TGTGCCAGCAACCCTAGCACAGATACGCAGTATTTT.